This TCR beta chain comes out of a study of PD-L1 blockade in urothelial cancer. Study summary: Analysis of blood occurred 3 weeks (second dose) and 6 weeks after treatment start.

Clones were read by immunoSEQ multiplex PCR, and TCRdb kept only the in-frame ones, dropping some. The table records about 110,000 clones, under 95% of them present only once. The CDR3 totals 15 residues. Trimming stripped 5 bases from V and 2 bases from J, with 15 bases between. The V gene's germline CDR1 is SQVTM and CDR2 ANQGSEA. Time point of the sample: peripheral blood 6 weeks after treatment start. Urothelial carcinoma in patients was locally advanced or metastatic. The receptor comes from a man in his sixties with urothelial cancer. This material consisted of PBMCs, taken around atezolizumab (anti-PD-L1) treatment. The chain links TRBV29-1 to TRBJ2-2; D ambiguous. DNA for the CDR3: TGCAGCGTTTCTGATAGTCGCGGAAACACCGGGGAGCTGTTTTTT. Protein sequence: CSVSDSRGNTGELFF.